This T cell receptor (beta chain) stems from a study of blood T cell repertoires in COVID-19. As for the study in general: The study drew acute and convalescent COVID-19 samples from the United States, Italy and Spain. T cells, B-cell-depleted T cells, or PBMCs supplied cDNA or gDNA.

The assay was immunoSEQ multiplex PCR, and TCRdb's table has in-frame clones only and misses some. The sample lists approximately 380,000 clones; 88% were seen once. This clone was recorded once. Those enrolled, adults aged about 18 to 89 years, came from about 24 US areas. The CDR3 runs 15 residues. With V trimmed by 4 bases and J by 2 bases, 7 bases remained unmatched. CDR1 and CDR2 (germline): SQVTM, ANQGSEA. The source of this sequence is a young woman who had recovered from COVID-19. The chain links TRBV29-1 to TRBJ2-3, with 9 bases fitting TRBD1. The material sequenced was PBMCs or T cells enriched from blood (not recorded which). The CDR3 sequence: CSVVGTGFFTDTQYF. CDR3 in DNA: TGCAGCGTTGTGGGGACAGGGTTCTTCACAGATACGCAGTATTTT.